In its sample, the clone carrying this T cell receptor beta chain was seen many times. Antigen: not known. This specimen comes from a study of identical twins. Overall study findings and caveats: The models systematically underestimated how much out-of-frame TCR alpha was shared in monozygotic twins.

Template switching, a step in the protocol, added a universal primer site, and cDNA carried unique molecular identifiers. MiXCR, applied by TCRdb to the 5' RACE reads, yields one record per CDR3 protein. The data show nearly 250,000 distinct CDR3 sequences, roughly 7% seen once. Germline assignment: CDR1 MNHEY and CDR2 SVGAGI. The V and J ends lost 0 bases and 6 bases respectively, with 12 bases between them. The CDR3 consists of 16 residues. The sample was also reused in another study, on yellow fever vaccine responses in identical twins.

The material sequenced was memory (CD45RO+) T cells sorted from blood. The TCR sequence derives from a woman between 18 and 29 years old in good health. This chain connects TRBV6-5 to TRBJ1-6, with unresolved D. CDR3: CASSYSSMGRNSPLHF. The CDR3 DNA sequence: TGTGCCAGCAGTTACTCGAGTATGGGTCGTAATTCACCCCTCCACTTT.